The sequence of this T cell receptor (beta chain) was determined in a study of identical twins. The study, taken as a whole, reports: The same donors were not followed; conclusions instead depended on cross-sectional statistical analysis.

Trimming pared 6 bases from V and 12 bases from J, leaving 28 bases between. CDR1 and CDR2 from the germline V gene are SGHRS and YFSETQ. The CDR3 covers 16 residues. TCRdb itself ran the 5' RACE reads through MiXCR, one entry per CDR3 protein. Among around 280,000 distinct CDR3 sequences listed, more than 6.5% were seen once. Ten or more counts support this clonotype. Its antigen is as yet unknown. The same data also went into a second study, on yellow fever vaccine responses in identical twins.

The receptor comes from a woman under 30 in good health. The chain combines TRBV5-1 with TRBJ2-1; D possibly matches TRBD1 or TRBD2 (6 bases each). Sequenced: memory (CD45RO+) T cells sorted from blood. The CDR3 DNA is TGCGCCAGCAATCCCCCCGGGACATCCGGGGGCATCGGGCAGTTCTTC. Translated, it gives CASNPPGTSGGIGQFF.